These 20 T cell receptor beta chains originate from one sample sequenced in a study of blood T cells in healthy people across ages. The use of a sample-barcoded 5' primer and a J-beta primer mix characterized a second PCR of about 7 to 12 cycles. TCRdb re-called the 5' RACE reads with MiXCR, one entry per CDR3 protein. The sample consists of around 1.1 million distinct CDR3 sequences, roughly two fifths of them appearing once. Sequenced input: blood. The receptors come from a man aged 18-30 years in good health.

In DNA, the CDR3 is TGTGCCAGCAGCCATACTAGCGGGGCCTACAATGAGCAGTACTTC. Its protein is CASSHTSGAYNEQYF. The chain links TRBV4-2 to TRBJ2-1; 10 nucleotides align to TRBD2. The J call could be wrong; TRBJ2-7 is a better fit for the DNA end. Per the germline V gene, CDR1 is LGHNA and CDR2 is YNFKEQ. CDR3 length: 15 residues.

This clonotype occurred many times. The chain employs TRBV5-1 and TRBJ1-5, with D possibly matching TRBD1 (5 bases). The CDR3 runs to 14 residues. The V end lost 4 bases, the J end lost 4 bases, and 12 bases lay between the germline ends. Germline V gives CDR1 SGHRS, CDR2 YFSETQ. CDR3 residues: CASSPAGGNQPQHF. CDR3 nucleotides: TGCGCCAGCAGCCCGGCGGGGGGGAATCAGCCCCAGCATTTT.

V and J are TRBV4-1 and TRBJ1-4; D is undetermined. In germline, CDR1 is MGHRA, CDR2 YSYEKL. The CDR3 extends over 16 amino acids. V shed 0 bases and J shed 1 base, with 9 bases lying between them. CDR3 residues: CASSQDPSETNEKLFF. CDR3 nucleotides: TGCGCCAGCAGCCAAGATCCGAGCGAAACTAATGAAAAACTGTTTTTT.

This chain connects TRBV4-3 to TRBJ1-1; D is unclear. CDR1 LGHNA and CDR2 YSLEER come from the germline V gene. The CDR3 consists of 17 residues. V was shortened by 0 bases and J by 1 base, with 15 bases between the two germline ends. CDR3 DNA sequence: TGCGCCAGCAGCCAAGATTTCAGAAGGGAAACGAACACTGAAGCTTTCTTT. Translating it yields CASSQDFRRETNTEAFF.

The rearrangement uses TRBV6-5 and TRBJ1-3; D gene ambiguous. V was trimmed by 5 bases and J by 1 base, leaving 12 bases between them. CDR1 MNHEY and CDR2 SVGAGI come from the germline V gene. The CDR3 loop spans 15 amino acids. The CDR3 reads CASSRSDPSGNTIYF. CDR3 nucleotides: TGTGCCAGCAGTAGATCGGACCCTTCTGGAAACACCATATATTTT.

This clonotype has just one count. The J gene is TRBJ1-1, the V gene TRBV20-1; possible D gene TRBD1, 6 bases. The V gene lost 4 bases and the J gene lost 2 bases, with 14 bases spanning the gap. CDR1 is DFQATT and CDR2 is SNEGSKA in the germline V gene (reference sequence). The CDR3 has 14 residues. The CDR3 DNA sequence: TGCAGTGCTATCAGGCGGGGGGCCAACACTGAAGCTTTCTTT. Its protein is CSAIRRGANTEAFF.

The V gene is TRBV5-1, the J gene TRBJ2-7, with TRBD2 as a possible D gene (6 bases). The CDR3 is 15 amino acids. The germline V gene encodes CDR1 SGHRS and CDR2 YFSETQ. V lost 4 bases and J lost 7, with 21 bases in between. The CDR3 DNA sequence: TGCGCCAGCAGCAGACAAGGGGCTAGCGAAAATGAGCAGTACTTC. Translating gives CASSRQGASENEQYF.

Regarding this clonotype: A much larger clone differs from this one at a single base, so this may be a read error. V is TRBV10-3 and J is TRBJ2-4, with 7 bases lining up with TRBD1. The end of the DNA fits TRBJ2-5 better, so the J call may be wrong. Germline V CDR1 and CDR2: ENHRY, SYGVKD. The CDR3 runs to 14 residues. CDR3 DNA: TGTGCCATCAGTGACCCGACAGGGTCGGAGACCCAGTACTTC. Translated, it gives CAISDPTGSETQYF.

V usage is TRBV29-1 and J usage is TRBJ2-5, with TRBD1 as a possible D gene (5 bases). V was clipped by 6 bases and J by 1 base, with 12 bases between them. In germline, CDR1 is SQVTM, CDR2 ANQGSEA. This CDR3 contains 13 residues. The CDR3 DNA reads TGCAGCGTAACACAGGATTTCCAAGAGACCCAGTACTTC. It translates to CSVTQDFQETQYF.

V is TRBV5-1 and J is TRBJ1-2; possibly TRBD1 for D (6 bases). Germline V gives CDR1 SGHRS, CDR2 YFSETQ. Trimming pared 1 base from V and 8 bases from J, leaving 21 bases between. This CDR3 is built from 16 residues. CDR3 residues: CASSLTYYRAPGGYTF. Here the CDR3 DNA reads TGCGCCAGCAGCTTGACCTACTACAGGGCTCCAGGGGGCTACACCTTC.

The V call is TRBV20-1, the J call TRBJ1-3; no clear D gene. The V and J ends lost 5 bases and 4 bases respectively, with 18 bases between them. Looked up from germline, CDR1 is DFQATT and CDR2 is SNEGSKA (reference sequence). The CDR3 sequence is 15 residues long. CDR3 nucleotide sequence: TGCAGTGCTCGAAGAACCGGGAGCCTCGGAAACACCATATATTTT. It translates to CSARRTGSLGNTIYF.

The chain employs TRBV6-6 and TRBJ2-5, with TRBD1 identical over 8 bases. The CDR3 contains 15 residues. The ends lost 2 bases at V and 4 bases at J; junction bases unmatched: 6. Germline loops: CDR1 MNHNY, CDR2 SVGAGI (reference sequence). The CDR3 spells CASSYGQGLGETQYF. DNA for the CDR3: TGTGCCAGCAGTTACGGACAGGGTTTGGGAGAGACCCAGTACTTC.

This clonotype was detected only a few times. The chain couples TRBV4-1 to TRBJ1-5; D is unclear. The CDR3 loop spans 14 amino acids. V lost 1 base to trimming and J lost 6 bases, with 10 bases between them. Germline lookup yields CDR1 MGHRA and CDR2 YSYEKL. The CDR3 coding sequence is TGCGCCAGCAGCCAAGCAGTTGGAGGTCAGCCCCAGCATTTT. Protein product: CASSQAVGGQPQHF.

CDR3 sequence (DNA): TGTGCCAGCAGCTTAGGGACTAGGGACCACAATGAGCAGTTCTTC. Amino acid sequence: CASSLGTRDHNEQFF. The rearrangement joins TRBV7-3 to TRBJ2-1, with TRBD2 matching over 8 bases. Trimming at V came to 2 bases and at J to 5 bases, leaving 5 bases not matched to a gene. CDR1 is SGHTA, CDR2 FQGTGA, per germline. The CDR3 has 15 amino acids.

CDR3 coding DNA: TGCAGTGCTAGAGCTAACGGGCCTCGGAATCAGCCCCAGCATTTT. Protein: CSARANGPRNQPQHF. The rearrangement uses TRBV20-1 and TRBJ1-5; D call uncertain. The ends were cut back, 1 base at V and 4 bases at J, with 14 bases in the middle. The CDR3 spans 15 residues. Germline values: CDR1 DFQATT, CDR2 SNEGSKA (reference sequence).

J is TRBJ2-1 and V is TRBV7-6; the match to TRBD1 covers 8 bases. Germline assignment: CDR1 SGHVS and CDR2 FNYEAQ. V gave up 2 bases and J gave up 5 bases; unmatched junction bases: 11. The CDR3 spans 17 residues. The CDR3 sequence is CASSLNLRQGKDNEQFF. CDR3 coding DNA: TGTGCCAGCAGCTTAAATCTTCGACAGGGGAAGGACAATGAGCAGTTCTTC.

Ten or more counts support this clonotype. The genes are TRBV27 and TRBJ1-2; perhaps TRBD1 as D (6 bases). This CDR3 contains 13 residues. CDR1 and CDR2 from the germline V gene are MNHEY and SMNVEV (reference sequence). V shed 3 bases and J shed 8 bases, with 13 bases lying between them. CDR3: CASSFTRGDGYTF. DNA for the CDR3: TGTGCCAGCAGTTTCACCAGGGGTGACGGCTACACCTTC.

About this clonotype itself: One end of the junction is discordant with germline, which a read error may explain. The chain carries TRBV2 and TRBJ2-3; 10 bases map to TRBD1. Germline CDR1 and CDR2: SNHLY and FYNNEI. The CDR3 runs to 19 residues. CDR3 sequence reads: CASTLVRDRGSVGTDTQYF. The DNA for the CDR3 is TGTGCCAGCACCTTAGTCCGGGACAGGGGCTCTGTAGGCACGGATACGCAGTATTTT.

This clonotype was recorded a few times. DNA for the CDR3: TGTGCCAGCAGTCTGACAGGGTTCGGCACTGAAGCTTTCTTT. The encoded protein is CASSLTGFGTEAFF. The chain joins TRBV12-3 or TRBV12-4 to TRBJ1-1, with 7 bases identical to TRBD1. V was clipped by 5 bases and J by 4 bases; unmatched bases: 7. The CDR3 spans 14 residues.

The chain employs TRBV10-3 and TRBJ1-5; D is unresolved. The germline V gene encodes CDR1 ENHRY and CDR2 SYGVKD. Trimming left V 3 bases short and J 0 bases short, with 12 bases between. The CDR3 extends over 16 amino acids. In nucleotides, the CDR3 is TGTGCCATCAGTGATTCATCGCCCCGTAGCAATCAGCCCCAGCATTTT. Translated, it gives CAISDSSPRSNQPQHF.